The 11 T cell receptor beta chains listed next were all sequenced from one sample in a study of blood T cell repertoires in COVID-19. Method: immunoSEQ multiplex PCR; TCRdb's copy keeps in-frame clones and lacks some. The sample consists of almost 90,000 clones, 90% of them appearing once. The sample taken for sequencing was peripheral blood. These receptors were taken from a young man with COVID-19, enrolled during active disease.

This clone was seen only a few times. This chain links TRBV11-1 with TRBJ2-1; no clear D gene. CDR3 length: 12 amino acids. The germline V and J ends were trimmed by 5 bases and 6 bases, with 8 bases remaining between them. Germline V gene sequence: CDR1 SGHAT, CDR2 FQDESV (reference sequence). CDR3 sequence: CASSPDINEQFF. Here the CDR3 DNA reads TGTGCCAGCAGCCCAGACATCAATGAGCAGTTCTTC.

This chain joins TRBV9 and TRBJ1-2; 10 nucleotides agree with TRBD1. The J segment lost 3 bases and the V segment lost 3 bases, leaving 11 bases of the junction unmatched. This CDR3 contains 17 residues. Germline V CDR1 and CDR2: SGDLS, YYNGEE. The CDR3 reads CASSGAPPGQGYYGYTF. The CDR3 nucleotides read TGTGCCAGCAGCGGAGCCCCGCCGGGACAGGGGTACTATGGCTACACCTTC.

The J gene is TRBJ1-1, the V gene TRBV29-1; D is possibly TRBD1 (5 bases). This CDR3 region has 13 residues. Germline V gene data show CDR1 as SQVTM and CDR2 as ANQGSEA. V was cut by 4 bases and J by 3 bases, with 12 bases left in between. The CDR3 DNA reads TGCAGCGTTGGAAGGGGTTGGGACACTGAAGCTTTCTTT. This translates into CSVGRGWDTEAFF. Supplemented by reference TRBV29-1 and TRBJ1-1, the full variable domain reads SAVISQKPSRDICQRGTSLTIQCQVDSQVTMMFWYRQQPGQSLTLIATANQGSEATYESGFVIDKFPISRPNLTFSTLTVSNMSPEDSSIYLCSVGRGWDTEAFFGQGTRLTVV.

The chain employs TRBV27 and TRBJ1-1, with a tentative D call TRBD1 (6 bases). Germline V gives CDR1 MNHEY, CDR2 SMNVEV (reference sequence). Deletions cut 2 bases from V and 8 bases from J, with 12 bases between. The CDR3 is 13 residues long. The CDR3 DNA follows: TGTGCCAGCAGTTTAGGGGGCCAGGGGGAAGCTTTCTTT. Amino acids: CASSLGGQGEAFF.

This CDR3 reads CAWASGGNAYEQYF. CDR3 coding DNA: TGTGCCTGGGCGTCAGGGGGGAACGCCTACGAGCAGTACTTC. The chain recombines TRBV30 with TRBJ2-7; the D gene is possibly TRBD1 (7 bases). The CDR3 extends over 14 amino acids. Germline loops: CDR1 GTSNPN, CDR2 SVGIG (reference sequence). Trimming shortened V by 5 bases and J by 2 bases, and 16 bases separated the two germline ends.

V usage is TRBV7-8 and J usage is TRBJ2-7; 7 bases are shared with TRBD1. There are 15 residues in the CDR3. The germline CDR1 and CDR2 sequences are SGHVS and FQNEAQ. Germline trimming cut 2 bases from V and 9 bases from J; bases unmatched to any gene: 13. Here the CDR3 reads CASSLTAGGVFGQYF. The CDR3 region has the DNA TGTGCCAGCAGCTTAACAGCAGGGGGAGTCTTCGGGCAGTACTTC.

The V gene is TRBV5-6, the J gene TRBJ1-6; tentative D call: TRBD1 (6 bases). The CDR3 has 14 residues. Trimming left V 5 bases short and J 10 bases short, with 16 bases between. CDR1 and CDR2 from the germline V gene are SGHDT and YYEEEE. The DNA for the CDR3 is TGTGCCAGCAGAACCCTAGGGGGAGAATCACCCCTCCACTTT. Translating it yields CASRTLGGESPLHF.

This clone was detected a few times. The V and J genes are TRBV4-3 and TRBJ2-7; TRBD2 agrees at 9 bases. Germline trimming cut 1 base from V and 4 bases from J; bases unmatched to any gene: 17. CDR1 is LGHNA and CDR2 is YSLEER in the germline V gene. The CDR3 has 19 amino acids. For the CDR3, the DNA is TGCGCCAGCAGCCAAGTCATGGCTAGCGGGACGACGTATCTTTACGAGCAGTACTTC. Translated, it gives CASSQVMASGTTYLYEQYF.

The genes are TRBV15 and TRBJ2-3; no reliable D call. The V end lost 1 base, the J end lost 6 bases, and 5 bases lay between the germline ends. The CDR3 is 12 amino acids. The V gene's germline CDR1 is LNHNV and CDR2 YYDKDF (reference sequence). The CDR3 is CATSRALDTQYF. The CDR3 DNA follows: TGTGCCACCAGCAGAGCTTTGGATACGCAGTATTTT.

The chain joins TRBV9 to TRBJ1-3, with D possibly being TRBD1 (5 bases). The CDR3 sequence is 17 residues long. Trimming took 2 bases from V and 3 from J, leaving 18 bases between them. From germline, CDR1 is SGDLS and CDR2 YYNGEE. The CDR3 sequence: CASSVYPFQGGGNTIYF. As DNA, the CDR3 is TGTGCCAGCAGCGTCTACCCGTTTCAGGGTGGTGGAAACACCATATATTTT.

The CDR3 spells CASSFRQESTDTQYF. CDR3 in DNA: TGTGCCAGCAGCTTTCGACAGGAGAGCACAGATACGCAGTATTTT. The V call is TRBV5-6, the J call TRBJ2-3, with D perhaps TRBD1 (6 bases). The CDR3 length is 15 residues. The V end lost 2 bases, the J end lost 0 bases, and 10 bases lay between the germline ends. Germline lookup yields CDR1 SGHDT and CDR2 YYEEEE.